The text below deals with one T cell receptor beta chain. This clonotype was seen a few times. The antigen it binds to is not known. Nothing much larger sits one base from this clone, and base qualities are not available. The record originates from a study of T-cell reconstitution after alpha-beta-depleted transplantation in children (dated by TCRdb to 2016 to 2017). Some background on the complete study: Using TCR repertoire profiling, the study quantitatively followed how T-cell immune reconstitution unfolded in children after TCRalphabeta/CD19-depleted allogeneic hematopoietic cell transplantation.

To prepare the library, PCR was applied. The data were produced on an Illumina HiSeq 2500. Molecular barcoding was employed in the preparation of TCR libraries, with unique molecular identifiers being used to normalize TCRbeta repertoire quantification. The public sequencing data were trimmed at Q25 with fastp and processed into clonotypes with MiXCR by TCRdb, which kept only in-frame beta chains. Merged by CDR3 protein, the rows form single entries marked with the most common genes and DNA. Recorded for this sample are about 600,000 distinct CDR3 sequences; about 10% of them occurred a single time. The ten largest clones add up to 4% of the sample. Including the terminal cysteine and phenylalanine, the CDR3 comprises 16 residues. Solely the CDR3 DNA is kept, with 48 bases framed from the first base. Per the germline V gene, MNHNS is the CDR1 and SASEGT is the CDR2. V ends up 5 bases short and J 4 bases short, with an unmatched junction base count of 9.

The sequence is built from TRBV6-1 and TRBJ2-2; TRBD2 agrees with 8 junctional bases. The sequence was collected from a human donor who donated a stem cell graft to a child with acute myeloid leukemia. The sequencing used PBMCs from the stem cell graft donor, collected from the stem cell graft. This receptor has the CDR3 CASSPVSAGGTGELFF. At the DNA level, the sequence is TGTGCCAGCAGTCCGGTCTCGGCGGGAGGCACCGGGGAGCTGTTTTTT.